This entry describes one T cell receptor beta chain. This clone has just one count. What this receptor recognizes is not known. No clone much larger than this one lies a single base away; base qualities are absent. Between the V and J ends, shortened by 2 bases and 5 bases respectively, the junction contains 13 bases. From cysteine to phenylalanine, the CDR3 is 15 amino acids long. Only the CDR3 part of the read is kept: 45 bases, read in frame from the first base. CDR1 and CDR2 are drawn from the germline V gene (reference sequence): SEHNR, FQNEAQ. This sample stems from a study of technical replicates of blood from several donors (dated 2017 in TCRdb). The library was produced with the immunoSEQ multiplex PCR assay. In TCRdb, the immuneACCESS table is reduced to in-frame sequences with V and J assigned. These tables do not hold every clone; where another copy was compared, an unresolved V gene accounts for under half, and the others remain unexplained. The sample table records more than 75,000 clones; around 94% of these occur just once. The leading ten clones occupy 0.35% to 0.45% of the sample.

The receptor was isolated from a human donor in good health. Sequenced sample: T cells isolated from PBMCs. The V gene is TRBV7-9 and the J gene is TRBJ2-1; possibly the D gene is TRBD1, per 5 matching bases. The CDR3 sequence is CASSLRSGIHNEQFF. The DNA is TGTGCCAGCAGCTTAAGGTCAGGGATTCACAATGAGCAGTTCTTC. The CDR3, completed at both ends by the reference TRBV7-9 and TRBJ2-1 genes, gives the full variable domain DTGVSQNPRHKITKRGQNVTFRCDPISEHNRLYWYRQTLGQGPEFLTYFQNEAQLEKSRLLSDRFSAERPKGSFSTLEIQRTEQGDSAMYLCASSLRSGIHNEQFFGPGTRLTVL.